The rows below give T cell receptor beta chains drawn from one sample of a study of a mutant IDH1 vaccine in newly diagnosed glioma. Method: immunoSEQ multiplex PCR; TCRdb's copy keeps in-frame clones and lacks some. The table lists around 50,000 clones, approximately 90% of them singletons, with roughly 5% in the top ten. No antigen has been assigned to these receptors. Sequences were derived from PBMCs, sampled from a glioma patient whose treatment included an IDH1 peptide vaccine. These receptors all come from a woman between 40 and 55 years old with glioma. Both conserved end residues are part of each CDR3. Fields, in order: D gene, V gene, J gene, clone size, CDR3 protein, CDR3 DNA. A D gene is named only where the DNA matches it firmly. Some rows have no size entry. The others give once, few or many, or a class for an expanded clone.

NA,TRBV7-9,TRBJ1-3,NA,CASSHKPVGKSSGNTIYF,TGTGCCAGCAGCCATAAACCAGTCGGGAAGAGCTCTGGAAACACCATATATTTT
TRBD1,TRBV28,TRBJ1-5,once,CASSVLGTGGPNQPQHF,TGTGCCAGCAGTGTCCTCGGGACAGGGGGCCCTAATCAGCCCCAGCATTTT
TRBD1,TRBV7-6,TRBJ1-1,NA,CASSPTPTGGTEAFF,TGTGCCAGCAGCCCAACCCCTACAGGGGGGACTGAAGCTTTCTTT
NA,TRBV7-2,TRBJ2-3,once,CASSQIGGGHRYF,TGTGCCAGCAGCCAGATCGGGGGAGGACATCGGTATTTT
NA,TRBV6-6,TRBJ1-1,NA,CASSYWTRGGEAFF,TGTGCCAGCAGTTACTGGACAAGGGGAGGGGAAGCTTTCTTT
TRBD2,TRBV4-1,TRBJ2-7,NA,CASSHLPGLADPSSYEQYF,TGCGCCAGCAGCCATCTCCCGGGACTAGCGGACCCCAGCTCCTACGAGCAGTACTTC
NA,TRBV7-9,TRBJ2-7,once,CASSLPGMGGSYEQYF,TGTGCCAGCAGCTTACCCGGCATGGGGGGCTCCTACGAGCAGTACTTC
TRBD2,TRBV4-1,TRBJ2-1,NA,CASSHGLAGVSEQFF,TGCGCCAGCAGCCACGGACTAGCGGGAGTGTCTGAGCAGTTCTTC
TRBD1,TRBV5-6,TRBJ1-2,NA,CASSLGDRAFGYTF,TGTGCCAGCAGCTTGGGGGACAGGGCGTTTGGCTACACCTTC
TRBD2,TRBV9,TRBJ2-2,NA,CASSGQTSGSTGELFF,TGTGCCAGCAGCGGGCAGACTAGCGGGAGTACCGGGGAGCTGTTTTTT